The source of this T cell receptor beta chain is a study of blood T cells in healthy people across ages. Study observations and caveats: Higher diversity and more naive CD4+ cells were features of long-lived donors, compared to aged donors. Calculation of diversity from one million T cells yielded estimates considered to be underestimates.

Then a second PCR, running roughly 7 to 11 cycles, was carried out with a sample-barcoded 5' primer and a J-beta primer mix. A template-switch adaptor with 12 random nucleotides tagged each cDNA molecule. TCRdb itself ran the 5' RACE reads through MiXCR, one entry per CDR3 protein. Altogether about 640,000 distinct CDR3 sequences are present, about 43% being singletons, with the ten largest covering 30%. RNA extraction gave at least 5.5 micrograms of total RNA per sample. V shed 4 bases and J shed 6 bases, with 16 bases lying between them. The V gene's germline CDR1 is MNHNS and CDR2 SASEGT. The CDR3 extends over 15 amino acids. A remark on this clonotype: Antigen: not known.

This receptor was obtained from an elderly man in good health. Sequencing used blood. The chain uses TRBV6-1 and TRBJ1-5; D gene ambiguous. As DNA, the CDR3 is TGTGCCAGCAGTGCGCGGTGGAGCGGACGTCAGCCCCAGCATTTT. Amino acid sequence: CASSARWSGRQPQHF.